The source of this TCR beta chain is a study of OX40 agonist ivuxolimab in advanced cancers. Repertoires were generated with immunoSEQ multiplex PCR, while TCRdb's copy carries only in-frame clones and drops some. The sample records tens of thousands of clones, 90% being singletons. CDR3 length equals 10 residues. The germline gives CDR1 SQVTM, CDR2 ANQGSEA. V was shortened by 7 bases and J by 8 bases, with 10 bases between the two germline ends. This receptor was obtained from an adult with an advanced solid tumor such as melanoma, head and neck, liver or kidney cancer. The chain couples TRBV29-1 to TRBJ2-3; D is perhaps TRBD2 (5 bases). Sample: CD4+ or CD8+ T cells sorted from blood, taken in a trial of the OX40 agonist ivuxolimab. The CDR3 nucleotides are TGCAGCGCCGCCAGCGGTACGCAGTATTTT. This sequence encodes CSAASGTQYF.